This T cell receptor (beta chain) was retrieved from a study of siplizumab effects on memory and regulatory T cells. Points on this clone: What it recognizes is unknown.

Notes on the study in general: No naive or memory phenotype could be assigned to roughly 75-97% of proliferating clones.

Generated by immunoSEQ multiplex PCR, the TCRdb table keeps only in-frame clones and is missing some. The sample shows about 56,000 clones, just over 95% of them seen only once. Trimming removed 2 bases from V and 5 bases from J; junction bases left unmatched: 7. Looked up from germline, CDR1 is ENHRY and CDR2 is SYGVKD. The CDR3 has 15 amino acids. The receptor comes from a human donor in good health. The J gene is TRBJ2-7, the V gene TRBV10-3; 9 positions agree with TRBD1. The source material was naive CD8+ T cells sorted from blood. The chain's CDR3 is CAISEAYRGLNEQYF. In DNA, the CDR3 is TGTGCCATCAGTGAGGCTTACAGGGGGCTGAACGAGCAGTACTTC.